Presented here are 20 T cell receptor beta chains from one specimen sequenced in a study of shared clonotypes between healthy human individuals. Sequenced by immunoSEQ multiplex PCR; TCRdb stores in-frame clones only, minus some. The table includes about 870,000 clones, more than 85% detected once. CD45RO negativity and positive selection for CCR7 defined naive CD8 cells, a population that excluded terminally differentiated effector memory CD45RA+ cells. The sample was naive CD8+ T cells sorted from blood. These receptors all come from a man aged 30 to 39 in good health.

This clone was observed once. The chain joins TRBV6-6 to TRBJ2-7, with a tentative D call TRBD2 (5 bases). This CDR3 spans 13 amino acids. The V end lost 8 bases, the J end lost 7 bases, and 18 bases lay between the germline ends. Germline CDR1 MNHNY, CDR2 SVGAGI (reference sequence). The CDR3 reads CASGRVGDGEQYF. As DNA, the CDR3 is TGTGCCAGCGGACGCGTGGGAGACGGGGAGCAGTACTTC.

In this sample, this clone turned up once. The chain joins TRBV29-1 to TRBJ2-7; D possibly uses TRBD1 or TRBD2 (6 bases each). V was trimmed by 6 bases and J by 3 bases, leaving 15 bases between them. The CDR3 consists of 13 residues. Germline V gives CDR1 SQVTM, CDR2 ANQGSEA. The CDR3 nucleotides are TGCAGCGTCGTGCAACAGGGAGGCTACGAGCAGTACTTC. It encodes CSVVQQGGYEQYF.

The chain has TRBV11-2 and TRBJ2-3; 7 nucleotides line up with TRBD2. This CDR3 is built from 16 residues. Germline V lookup: CDR1 SGHAT, CDR2 FQNNGV. The V gene end was trimmed by 1 base and the J gene end by 2 bases; junction bases not matched to a gene: 6. The CDR3 loop reads CASSLVTSAPTDTQYF. Written as DNA, the CDR3 is TGTGCCAGCAGCTTAGTCACTAGCGCACCCACAGATACGCAGTATTTT.

This rearrangement joins TRBV27 to TRBJ2-7; no definite D call. The germline CDR1 and CDR2 sequences are MNHEY and SMNVEV (reference sequence). The ends were cut back, 2 bases at V and 3 bases at J, with 11 bases in the middle. This CDR3 contains 14 residues. Here the CDR3 reads CASSLGASGYEQYF. CDR3 DNA sequence: TGTGCCAGCAGTTTAGGAGCTTCCGGCTACGAGCAGTACTTC.

This clone has only one observation. This same CDR3 is encoded by further DNA sequences in the sample. The J gene is TRBJ2-7, the V gene TRBV27, with a possible D match to TRBD1 (6 bases). V dropped 0 bases and J dropped 1 base, with 7 bases sitting between them. Germline assignment: CDR1 MNHEY and CDR2 SMNVEV (reference sequence). The CDR3 is 14 amino acids. CDR3 coding DNA: TGTGCCAGCAGTTTATCTCAGGGGTCCTACGAGCAGTACTTC. Protein product: CASSLSQGSYEQYF.

V usage is TRBV28 and J usage is TRBJ1-1; 8 nucleotides match TRBD1. The CDR3 covers 16 residues. Germline V gene sequence: CDR1 MDHEN, CDR2 SYDVKM. V shed 5 bases, J shed 7 bases, and the junction held 15 bases outside the gene matches. The CDR3 sequence: CASSLRQGTLGSEAFF. Written as DNA, the CDR3 is TGTGCCAGCAGTCTTAGACAGGGGACGCTGGGGAGTGAAGCTTTCTTT.

The chain links TRBV6-5 to TRBJ2-1; maybe TRBD1 (5 bases). The CDR3 is 13 amino acids. V lost 3 bases, J lost 10 bases, and 13 bases lay in between. CDR1 and CDR2 from the germline V gene are MNHEY and SVGAGI. For the CDR3, the DNA is TGTGCCAGCAGTTATTCAGGGCTTGGGGAGCAGTTCTTC. It specifies CASSYSGLGEQFF.

This clone has only one observation. The rearrangement links TRBV4-3 to TRBJ1-2, with D uncertain. CDR3 length: 16 residues. Trimming pared 1 base from V and 1 base from J, leaving 13 bases between. Germline assignment: CDR1 LGHNA and CDR2 YSLEER. The CDR3 region is CASSQGTTEYNYGYTF. The DNA for the CDR3 is TGCGCCAGCAGCCAAGGGACCACAGAATATAACTATGGCTACACCTTC.

The chain has TRBV14 and TRBJ2-2, with D possibly being TRBD2 (6 bases). Germline CDR1 reads SGHDN; CDR2 reads FVKESK. The V end was cut by 0 bases, the J end by 3 bases, with 17 bases between. This CDR3 is 18 amino acids long. CDR3 DNA: TGTGCCAGCAGCCAAGAAAAGCGGGTGGGACGCGACACCGGGGAGCTGTTTTTT. Its translation is CASSQEKRVGRDTGELFF.

This chain connects TRBV6-5 to TRBJ1-2; 9 bases align to TRBD1. The J segment lost 4 bases and the V segment lost 0 bases, leaving 3 bases of the junction unmatched. The CDR3 extends over 15 amino acids. Germline CDR1 and CDR2: MNHEY and SVGAGI. CDR3 DNA: TGTGCCAGCAGTTACTCGGACAGGGGCATCTATGGCTACACCTTC. This encodes CASSYSDRGIYGYTF.

The V call is TRBV9, the J call TRBJ2-5; D gene ambiguous. V was trimmed by 4 bases and J by 5 bases, leaving 15 bases between them. Germline V gene data show CDR1 as SGDLS and CDR2 as YYNGEE. This CDR3 is 14 amino acids long. As DNA, the CDR3 is TGTGCCAGCAGCCCAGAGAATTATCAGGAGACCCAGTACTTC. This codes for CASSPENYQETQYF.

The V and J genes are TRBV4-1 and TRBJ2-3; 9 bases match TRBD2. Trimming at V came to 2 bases and at J to 14 bases, leaving 8 bases not matched to a gene. This CDR3 contains 13 residues. In germline, CDR1 is MGHRA, CDR2 YSYEKL. The CDR3 spells CASSQPLAGLRYF. CDR3 nucleotides: TGCGCCAGCAGCCAACCCCTAGCGGGACTCAGGTATTTT.

V usage is TRBV4-1 and J usage is TRBJ2-3; no firm D call. Trimming pared 1 base from V and 5 bases from J, leaving 13 bases between. The germline V gene has CDR1 MGHRA and CDR2 YSYEKL. This CDR3 comprises 15 residues. The CDR3 region is CASSQVNSGGDTQYF. The CDR3 bases are TGCGCCAGCAGCCAAGTGAACTCAGGTGGAGATACGCAGTATTTT.

V gene TRBV9 combines with J gene TRBJ2-4, with D uncertain. Germline V gene data show CDR1 as SGDLS and CDR2 as YYNGEE. Trimming shortened V by 4 bases and J by 7 bases, and 18 bases separated the two germline ends. The CDR3 sequence is 15 residues long. CDR3 protein: CASSPRPVTGNIQYF. In nucleotides, the CDR3 is TGTGCCAGCAGCCCCCGTCCGGTCACTGGGAACATTCAGTACTTC.

J is TRBJ2-7 and V is TRBV10-3; D is unresolved. V lost 4 bases, J lost 3 bases, and 13 bases lay in between. Germline V gene lookup returns CDR1 ENHRY and CDR2 SYGVKD. This CDR3 contains 14 residues. For the CDR3, the DNA is TGTGCCATCAGTGGGCGCGGCAGTAGCTACGAGCAGTACTTC. Amino acid sequence: CAISGRGSSYEQYF.

As to this clone: This likely traces to a read error, being one base from a far larger clone. V usage is TRBV27 and J usage is TRBJ2-7; no reliable D call. The V end was cut by 2 bases, the J end by 4 bases, with 3 bases between. The CDR3 is 11 residues long. CDR1 is MNHEY and CDR2 is SMNVEV in the germline V gene (reference sequence). This CDR3 is CASSLKYEQYF. DNA of the CDR3: TGTGCCAGCAGTTTAAAGTACGAGCAGTACTTC.

This chain connects TRBV7-9 to TRBJ2-7; D might be TRBD1 or TRBD2, each matching 5 bases. Between the trimmed V and J ends, which lost 6 bases and 3 bases, there was a span of 21 bases. The CDR3 has 16 amino acids. The germline CDR1 and CDR2 sequences are SEHNR and FQNEAQ (reference sequence). The CDR3 DNA reads TGTGCCAGCAGTTCTCCCGAGGGACCATTCGGCTACGAGCAGTACTTC. Translating gives CASSSPEGPFGYEQYF.

The chain couples TRBV7-9 to TRBJ2-7; 11 positions agree with TRBD2. This CDR3 comprises 18 residues. V gave up 5 bases and J gave up 3 bases; unmatched junction bases: 15. CDR1 and CDR2 from the germline V gene are SEHNR and FQNEAQ (reference sequence). The CDR3 DNA sequence: TGTGCCAGCAGCGGCGAACTAGCGGGAGAGGCTCCTGACTACGAGCAGTACTTC. Its protein product is CASSGELAGEAPDYEQYF.

V usage is TRBV30 and J usage is TRBJ2-4; D gene uncertain. This CDR3 comprises 16 residues. Germline V gives CDR1 GTSNPN, CDR2 SVGIG (reference sequence). V gave up 1 base and J gave up 0 bases, with 13 bases separating them. CDR3 in amino acids: CAWSGLGPLAKNIQYF. For the CDR3, the DNA is TGTGCCTGGAGTGGCCTAGGGCCCCTAGCCAAAAACATTCAGTACTTC.

This chain joins TRBV7-7 and TRBJ2-1; tentative D call: TRBD1 (6 bases). The CDR3 has 14 residues. In germline, CDR1 is SSHAT, CDR2 FNYEAQ (reference sequence). V was cut by 1 base and J by 10 bases, with 14 bases left in between. The chain's CDR3 is CASSLVGQDREQFF. The CDR3 nucleotides are TGTGCCAGCAGCTTAGTAGGCCAGGACAGAGAGCAGTTCTTC.